These 2 T cell receptor beta chains came from one sample sequenced in a study of T cells in Graves' hyperthyroidism and ophthalmopathy. Template material for amplifying TCR beta CDR3 regions consisted of RNA transcripts. First-round RT-PCR of the TCR CDR3 relied on the HTBI primer set. Via MiXCR, TCRdb re-called the multiplex PCR reads, giving one row per CDR3 protein. The table lists around 600,000 distinct CDR3 sequences, approximately 42% of them singletons, with about 7.7% in the top ten. Sequenced sample: peripheral blood or thyroid tissue (not recorded which). The receptors derive from an adult man with Graves' disease, either hyperthyroidism or ophthalmopathy (not recorded which).

The rearrangement links TRBV7-2 to TRBJ1-2; 7 bases fit TRBD1. The germline CDR1 and CDR2 sequences are SGHTA and FQGNSA. This CDR3 has 15 residues. Trimming at V came to 2 bases and at J to 4 bases, leaving 7 bases not matched to a gene. This CDR3 is CASSLRSWTGYGYTF. The CDR3 DNA reads TGTGCCAGCAGCTTACGTTCGTGGACAGGCTATGGCTACACCTTC.

The chain recombines TRBV6-4 with TRBJ1-2, with D hard to call. CDR1 MRHNA and CDR2 SNTAGT come from the germline V gene. The V end was cut by 11 bases, the J end by 1 base, with 14 bases between. The CDR3 length is 13 residues. The CDR3 nucleotides read TGTGCCCCCAGCCTACGGGGTAACTATGGCTACACCTTC. It translates to CAPSLRGNYGYTF.